This TCR beta chain was identified in a study of immune evolution from preneoplasia to lung adenocarcinoma. TCRdb's table, derived via immunoSEQ multiplex PCR, lists solely in-frame clones and lacks some. The sample consists of about 4,000 clones, 80% of them appearing once. Germline V gives CDR1 GTSNPN, CDR2 SVGIG (reference sequence). CDR3 length: 17 amino acids. V trimming: 1 base; J trimming: 3 bases; junction bases outside the gene matches: 8. The receptor was derived from a person aged 55-79 years with lung adenocarcinoma. The chain joins TRBV30 to TRBJ2-2; the match to TRBD2 covers 10 bases. The source material was FFPE adjacent normal lung tissue. The chain's CDR3 is CAWSESGLASHTGELFF. CDR3 coding DNA: TGTGCCTGGAGTGAATCGGGACTAGCGAGTCACACCGGGGAGCTGTTTTTT.